This TCR beta chain was obtained from a study of cytomegalovirus exposure and HLA in healthy donors. General study points: Later analysis identified a missense DCLRE1C variant that was linked to TCR beta V- and J-gene trimming.

About this clone: The antigen remains undetermined.

The V gene's germline CDR1 is SGHRS and CDR2 YFSETQ. The V segment lost 1 base and the J segment 9 bases; nucleotides outside the gene matches: 7. This CDR3 region has 15 residues. 60 Vbeta and 13 Jbeta primers were used in PCR. The table came from immunoSEQ multiplex PCR; TCRdb's copy has only in-frame clones and leaves some out. The sample shows about 180,000 clones, around 74% of them seen only once. The TCR comes from a male donor in good health and CMV-seronegative. The V gene is TRBV5-1, the J gene TRBJ2-1; TRBD2 agrees at 10 bases. Sample: PBMCs. CDR3 sequence (DNA): TGCGCCAGCAGCTTGACTAGCGGGACTAAGGGTGAGCAGTTCTTC. Translation gives CASSLTSGTKGEQFF.